The 25 T cell receptor beta chains in this list originate from one sample, sequenced in a study of T cells in Graves' hyperthyroidism and ophthalmopathy. The source material, RNA transcripts, was used to amplify TCR beta CDR3 regions. An initial round of RT-PCR targeting the TCR CDR3 relied on the HTBI primer set. TCRdb re-analysed the multiplex PCR reads in MiXCR, keeping a single row per CDR3 protein. The sample shows some 270,000 distinct CDR3 sequences, roughly 13% of them seen only once. Specimen: blood. The source is a woman in her 40s with Graves' hyperthyroidism.

This clonotype was seen at least ten times. The V and J genes are TRBV27 and TRBJ1-1; D is possibly TRBD1 (6 bases). Trimming shortened V by 10 bases and J by 4 bases, and 31 bases separated the two germline ends. The V gene's germline CDR1 is MNHEY and CDR2 SMNVEV (reference sequence). This CDR3 is built from 18 residues. This CDR3 reads CATQRVGGTNPEFTEAFF. The DNA of the CDR3 is TGTGCCACCCAAAGGGTGGGGGGCACCAATCCCGAGTTCACTGAAGCTTTCTTT.

The sample holds a few counts of this clonotype. The chain recombines TRBV19 with TRBJ2-7; 7 bases are a match to TRBD2. Germline assignment: CDR1 LNHDA and CDR2 SQIVND (reference sequence). The CDR3 sequence is 13 residues long. The trim removed 4 bases at V and 1 base at J, leaving 1 base unmatched. CDR3 nucleotide sequence: TGTGCCAGTAGTACCGGGGGGTCCTACGAGCAGTACTTC. Protein product: CASSTGGSYEQYF.

This clonotype was recorded many times. The chain recombines TRBV6-1 with TRBJ2-3; 14 bases are a match to TRBD2. CDR1 MNHNS and CDR2 SASEGT come from the germline V gene. J was trimmed by 6 bases and V by 9 bases; bases with no gene match: 8. The CDR3 runs to 15 residues. CDR3 region: CASRGTSGSPDTQYF. The CDR3, as DNA: TGTGCCAGTCGGGGGACTAGCGGGAGTCCGGATACGCAGTATTTT.

The sample holds many counts of this clonotype. This chain connects TRBV6-5 to TRBJ1-5, with 7 bases lining up with TRBD1. V lost 2 bases and J lost 2; bases outside the gene matches: 0. Germline CDR1 MNHEY, CDR2 SVGAGI. The CDR3 is 14 amino acids. The CDR3 loop reads CASSYTGGNQPQHF. The CDR3 nucleotides read TGTGCCAGCAGTTACACAGGGGGCAATCAGCCCCAGCATTTT.

This clonotype has a count of ten or more. The V gene is TRBV2, the J gene TRBJ2-7; 7 nucleotides agree with TRBD1. The CDR3 spans 13 residues. The V gene end was trimmed by 7 bases and the J gene end by 3 bases; junction bases not matched to a gene: 6. Germline-derived CDR1 and CDR2 are SNHLY and FYNNEI. The CDR3 reads CASTEGALYEQYF. In DNA, the CDR3 is TGTGCCAGCACCGAGGGGGCCCTCTACGAGCAGTACTTC.

The chain employs TRBV19 and TRBJ1-4, with TRBD1 matching 7 bases. The CDR3 sequence is 15 residues long. Germline CDR1 is LNHDA and CDR2 is SQIVND (reference sequence). The junction had 9 bases not matched to a gene; V was cut back by 4 bases and J by 7 bases. CDR3 coding DNA: TGTGCCAGTAGTACTCGGCAGGGGGGTAGTGAAAAACTGTTTTTT. Translation gives CASSTRQGGSEKLFF.

This clonotype showed up many times. The rearrangement uses TRBV6-1 and TRBJ2-1, with D possibly matching TRBD2 (5 bases). Germline values: CDR1 MNHNS, CDR2 SASEGT. The V end was cut by 6 bases, the J end by 4 bases, with 13 bases between. CDR3 length: 14 amino acids. CDR3 nucleotides: TGTGCCAGCAGAACCGGGGTCAGTTACAATGAGCAGTTCTTC. Encoded protein: CASRTGVSYNEQFF.

The table lists this clonotype with many counts. J is TRBJ2-1 and V is TRBV12-5; 10 bases align to TRBD1. Unmatched junction bases numbered 1, after V lost 4 bases and J lost 7 bases. The CDR3 extends over 13 amino acids. Germline V lookup: CDR1 LGHNT, CDR2 FRNRAP. CDR3 coding DNA: TGTGCTAGTGGTTGGGACAGGGGAAATGAGCAGTTCTTC. Amino acids: CASGWDRGNEQFF.

At least ten counts were recorded for this clonotype. The rearrangement uses TRBV5-8 and TRBJ1-2; D perhaps matches TRBD1 (6 bases). From germline, CDR1 is SGHTS and CDR2 YDEGEE. The CDR3 loop spans 15 amino acids. The V and J ends lost 0 bases and 5 bases respectively, with 14 bases between them. CDR3 sequence reads: CASSLGVRGAYGYTF. Here the CDR3 DNA reads TGTGCCAGCAGCTTGGGGGTTCGGGGGGCTTATGGCTACACCTTC.

This clonotype was detected a few times. The chain employs TRBV20-1 and TRBJ2-1; 10 bases are shared with TRBD2. V trimming: 6 bases; J trimming: 7 bases; junction bases outside the gene matches: 12. Looked up from germline, CDR1 is DFQATT and CDR2 is SNEGSKA (reference sequence). There are 15 residues in the CDR3. CDR3 loop: CSASRPGLAWNEQFF. As DNA, the CDR3 is TGCAGTGCCAGCCGGCCGGGACTAGCGTGGAATGAGCAGTTCTTC.

This clonotype has at least ten counts. V usage is TRBV5-1 and J usage is TRBJ2-1; 7 nucleotides align to TRBD2. CDR3 length: 17 amino acids. The V gene's germline CDR1 is SGHRS and CDR2 YFSETQ. Trimming removed 4 bases from V and 8 bases from J; junction bases left unmatched: 18. The CDR3 DNA follows: TGCGCCAGCAGCCCGCCGGGGGGTGGGTTTGCCGGACATGAGCAGTTCTTC. It translates to CASSPPGGGFAGHEQFF.

There are a few counts of this clonotype. CDR3: CASLGQGNSPLHF. The CDR3 nucleotides read TGTGCCAGCCTAGGACAGGGTAATTCACCCCTCCACTTT. V usage is TRBV28 and J usage is TRBJ1-6, with 8 nucleotides matching TRBD1. V trimming: 8 bases; J trimming: 6 bases; junction bases outside the gene matches: 3. Germline values: CDR1 MDHEN, CDR2 SYDVKM. The CDR3 loop spans 13 amino acids.

This clonotype was seen repeatedly, ten times or more. This chain joins TRBV27 and TRBJ2-1; D possibly corresponds to TRBD2 (5 bases). CDR3 length: 18 residues. Between the trimmed V and J ends, which lost 1 base and 6 bases, there was a span of 22 bases. The germline CDR1 and CDR2 sequences are MNHEY and SMNVEV (reference sequence). This CDR3 reads CASSLYPPQAVGFNEQFF. The CDR3 DNA follows: TGTGCCAGCAGTTTATATCCCCCTCAAGCGGTGGGGTTCAATGAGCAGTTCTTC.

This chain links TRBV5-6 with TRBJ1-1; D is unresolved. CDR1 and CDR2 from the germline V gene are SGHDT and YYEEEE. This CDR3 is 13 amino acids long. V lost 3 bases, J lost 4 bases, and 10 bases lay in between. CDR3 DNA sequence: TGTGCCAGCAGCTCCTCTACGGGCACTGAAGCTTTCTTT. Encoded protein: CASSSSTGTEAFF.

This clonotype was found many times. The rearrangement joins TRBV18 to TRBJ1-1; a possible D gene is TRBD1 (6 bases). Germline CDR1 KGHSH, CDR2 LQKENI. Trimming left V 8 bases short and J 1 base short, with 14 bases between. This CDR3 has 14 amino acids. Here the CDR3 DNA reads TGTGCCAGCAGCCCAACGGGACAGAACACTGAAGCTTTCTTT. Translation: CASSPTGQNTEAFF.

This clonotype has ten or more counts. V gene TRBV27 combines with J gene TRBJ2-7; 8 bases map to TRBD2. J lost 1 base, V lost 6 bases, and 14 bases had no gene match. Germline CDR1 is MNHEY and CDR2 is SMNVEV (reference sequence). CDR3 size: 17 residues. The CDR3, as DNA: TGTGCCAGCAGGGCCCGGCTGGGAACTAGCGGATCCTACGAGCAGTACTTC. It specifies CASRARLGTSGSYEQYF.

In its sample, this clonotype was seen a few times. This chain uses TRBV5-1 with TRBJ2-1, with 10 bases aligning to TRBD2. The CDR3 is made up of 15 amino acids. The J segment lost 9 bases and the V segment lost 6 bases, leaving 12 bases of the junction unmatched. CDR1 is SGHRS, CDR2 YFSETQ, per germline. DNA of the CDR3: TGCGCCAGCAAATTCACAGCGGGAGGGAGCGGTGAGCAGTTCTTC. This encodes CASKFTAGGSGEQFF.

This clonotype was counted at least ten times. The chain carries TRBV30 and TRBJ2-5; D may match TRBD1 or TRBD2 (5 bases each). Germline assignment: CDR1 GTSNPN and CDR2 SVGIG (reference sequence). The CDR3 has 13 amino acids. V lost 1 base and J 2 bases, leaving 8 bases between the germline ends. CDR3 nucleotides: TGTGCCTGGAGTGAGGGACGGCAAGAGACCCAGTACTTC. The encoded protein is CAWSEGRQETQYF.

The J gene is TRBJ2-6, the V gene TRBV5-1; D is possibly TRBD1 (5 bases). V lost 0 bases and J lost 3, with 10 bases in between. The CDR3 is 16 amino acids. Germline lookup yields CDR1 SGHRS and CDR2 YFSETQ. In nucleotides, the CDR3 is TGCGCCAGCAGCTTGGCGCCAGGGTATGGGGCCAACGTCCTGACTTTC. Protein sequence: CASSLAPGYGANVLTF.

This clonotype was picked up many times. J is TRBJ1-4 and V is TRBV5-1; D might be TRBD1 (5 bases). The CDR3 has 15 residues. Trimming shortened V by 0 bases and J by 2 bases, and 8 bases separated the two germline ends. Germline V gene lookup returns CDR1 SGHRS and CDR2 YFSETQ. The CDR3 loop is CASSLEGRTNEKLFF. The CDR3, as DNA: TGCGCCAGCAGCTTGGAGGGACGGACTAATGAAAAACTGTTTTTT.

This chain links TRBV6-2 or TRBV6-3 with TRBJ2-3, with D unclear. V was shortened by 2 bases and J by 4 bases, with 10 bases between the two germline ends. The CDR3 length is 14 residues. From germline, CDR1 is MNHEY and CDR2 SVGEGT. CDR3 coding DNA: TGTGCCAGCAGTTACAGTAAGCGACCAGATACGCAGTATTTT. Its protein product is CASSYSKRPDTQYF.

Many counts were recorded for this clonotype. This rearrangement joins TRBV14 to TRBJ1-4; no reliable D call. The ends were cut back, 0 bases at V and 7 bases at J, with 9 bases in the middle. Germline CDR1 is SGHDN and CDR2 is FVKESK. The length of the CDR3 is 14 residues. CDR3 nucleotides: TGTGCCAGCAGCCAAGAGGGATTTGGTGAAAAACTGTTTTTT. Protein product: CASSQEGFGEKLFF.

Ten or more counts support this clonotype. The V and J genes are TRBV20-1 and TRBJ1-5; 7 bases agree with TRBD1. V shed 4 bases, J shed 0 bases, and the junction held 12 bases outside the gene matches. CDR1 is DFQATT, CDR2 SNEGSKA, per germline (reference sequence). This CDR3 has 17 amino acids. The CDR3 DNA reads TGCAGTGCTAATTGGGACAGAGGAGGACTTAGCAATCAGCCCCAGCATTTT. It codes for CSANWDRGGLSNQPQHF.

This clonotype has only a few counts. V gene TRBV29-1 combines with J gene TRBJ2-3; 16 bases are a match to TRBD2. The CDR3 runs 15 residues. CDR1 is SQVTM and CDR2 is ANQGSEA in the germline V gene. V dropped 4 bases and J dropped 8; count of bases not matched to a gene: 6. The CDR3 reads CSVVGTSGRAGTQYF. The CDR3 DNA follows: TGCAGCGTTGTGGGGACTAGCGGGAGGGCCGGTACGCAGTATTTT.

In its sample, this clonotype was seen many times. The genes are TRBV5-4 and TRBJ2-5; D not certain. This CDR3 is 12 amino acids long. Per germline, CDR1 SGHNT and CDR2 YYREEE (reference sequence). V was pared by 3 bases and J by 2 bases, with 5 bases between. The CDR3 DNA sequence: TGTGCCAGCAGCTCAACTCAAGAGACCCAGTACTTC. It encodes CASSSTQETQYF.